Sequencing of this TCR beta chain was carried out in a study of cytomegalovirus exposure and HLA in healthy donors. Turning to the study itself: From donors who were HLA-typed, an early data release held about 89 million unique TCRs.

Concerning this clone: Mismatch with germline at one junction end may stem from a read error.

The germline gives CDR1 MNHNS, CDR2 SASEGT. The CDR3 spans 18 residues. PCR amplification relied on 60 Vbeta primers (plus 13 Jbeta primers). Some clones are missing from TCRdb's copy, which holds only in-frame ones; the method was immunoSEQ multiplex PCR. In the table there are approximately 150,000 clones, approximately 80% of which are singletons. These donors counted as nominally healthy when sampled, but unrecorded immune exposures were likely. This chain links TRBV6-1 with TRBJ2-6, with TRBD1 matching over 11 bases. The clonotype originates from a man younger than 35 in good health and CMV-seropositive. The source material was PBMCs. This CDR3 is CASREGQGAFTGANGLTF. The CDR3 region has the DNA TGTGCCAGCAGAGAAGGACAGGGGGCTTTCACCGGGGCCAACGGCCTGACTTTC.